Below, 29 T cell receptor beta chains from the same sample are listed, as sequenced in a study of metastatic and nonmetastatic thyroid tumors. Every patient was untreated before thyroid surgery. TCRdb called clones again from the PCR reads with MiXCR. This table holds some 30,000 clones, 33% found once. The sequencing input was tumor tissue. The receptors here all came from a female donor with papillary thyroid cancer or a benign thyroid nodule (not recorded which). Some clones in this sample may be carry-over from other donors' samples.

This clone was picked up a small number of times. This sequence joins TRBV6-2 or TRBV6-3 and TRBJ1-6; 9 positions match TRBD1. The CDR3 has 15 amino acids. The germline CDR1 and CDR2 sequences are MNHEY and SVGEGT. V shed 5 bases, J shed 8 bases, and the junction held 7 bases outside the gene matches. CDR3 in DNA: TGTGCCAGCAGTAACAGGGGGCGGTTGGATTCACCCCTCCACTTT. It encodes CASSNRGRLDSPLHF.

CDR3 DNA sequence: TGTGCCAGCACTAGGGCGGGTTACGACAATGAGCAGTTCTTC. It encodes CASTRAGYDNEQFF. J is TRBJ2-1 and V is TRBV6-1; D possibly corresponds to TRBD2 (5 bases). V lost 7 bases and J 5 bases, leaving 15 bases between the germline ends. The CDR3 sequence is 14 residues long. Germline V lookup: CDR1 MNHNS, CDR2 SASEGT.

V is TRBV6-2 or TRBV6-3 and J is TRBJ2-2; D unclear. The CDR3 spans 12 residues. Deletions cut 0 bases from V and 4 bases from J, with 0 bases between. Germline V lookup: CDR1 MNHEY, CDR2 SVGEGT. The CDR3 spells CASSYSTGELFF. CDR3 DNA sequence: TGTGCCAGCAGTTACTCCACCGGGGAGCTGTTTTTT.

This chain uses TRBV6-5 with TRBJ1-6; D unresolved. Germline CDR1 is MNHEY and CDR2 is SVGAGI. With 2 bases removed from V and 7 bases from J, the gap between germline ends came to 9 bases. The length of the CDR3 is 14 residues. The CDR3 DNA sequence: TGTGCCAGCAGTTACAGAGGGTTCAATTCACCCCTCCACTTT. Encoded protein: CASSYRGFNSPLHF.

The rearrangement links TRBV7-2 to TRBJ2-6; D might be TRBD1 (6 bases). Germline lookup yields CDR1 SGHTA and CDR2 FQGNSA. This CDR3 is built from 20 residues. Trimming left V 2 bases short and J 2 bases short, with 22 bases between. Written as DNA, the CDR3 is TGTGCCAGCAGCTTACAGGGCAGGGACATACCCATGGCTGGGGCCAACGTCCTGACTTTC. It encodes CASSLQGRDIPMAGANVLTF.

This clone appeared once. The rearrangement joins TRBV20-1 to TRBJ2-1; 8 bases are a match to TRBD1. The CDR3 length is 14 residues. The trim removed 6 bases at V and 4 bases at J, leaving 8 bases unmatched. Germline V gene lookup returns CDR1 DFQATT and CDR2 SNEGSKA (reference sequence). The CDR3 DNA sequence: TGCAGTGCCCCACCCGGACAGGGATACAATGAGCAGTTCTTC. It specifies CSAPPGQGYNEQFF.

This chain uses TRBV20-1 with TRBJ2-1; TRBD2 is a possible D gene (6 bases). Trimming removed 2 bases from V and 3 bases from J, with 14 bases in between. The germline V gene has CDR1 DFQATT and CDR2 SNEGSKA (reference sequence). The CDR3 spans 15 residues. The CDR3 nucleotides read TGCAGTGCTAGAAGTTCTGCTAGCGACTACAATGAGCAGTTCTTC. Amino acids: CSARSSASDYNEQFF.

The rearrangement joins TRBV20-1 to TRBJ1-1; D remains unclear. Germline V gives CDR1 DFQATT, CDR2 SNEGSKA (reference sequence). V was trimmed by 8 bases and J by 2 bases, leaving 12 bases between them. This CDR3 is built from 12 residues. CDR3 coding DNA: TGCAGTCCCGACGGGTATAACACTGAAGCTTTCTTT. It codes for CSPDGYNTEAFF.

V is TRBV12-3 or TRBV12-4 and J is TRBJ2-1; TRBD2 aligns across 9 bases. CDR3 length: 14 amino acids. Trimming took 7 bases from V and 9 from J; bases not matched to a gene: 10. Here the CDR3 DNA reads TGTGCCAGCACTAGGACTAGCGCCTCCGGTGAGCAGTTCTTC. It specifies CASTRTSASGEQFF.

This clone has more than one count but fewer than ten. The CDR3 nucleotides are TGTGCCAGCCTCCTAGCGGGAGCCCACGAGCAGTACTTC. Translated: CASLLAGAHEQYF. V usage is TRBV28 and J usage is TRBJ2-7; TRBD2 matches at 10 bases. This CDR3 comprises 13 residues. Unmatched junction bases numbered 6, after V lost 8 bases and J lost 5 bases. Germline lookup yields CDR1 MDHEN and CDR2 SYDVKM.

This clone was detected a few times. The chain combines TRBV6-2 or TRBV6-3 with TRBJ1-1; D is undetermined. This CDR3 is 15 amino acids long. Germline CDR1 and CDR2: MNHEY and SVGEGT. Trimming took off 7 bases at V and 1 base at J, with 16 bases between the two ends. The CDR3 DNA follows: TGTGCCAGCAATCCCGCCCAGGTGGGGAACACTGAAGCTTTCTTT. Translation: CASNPAQVGNTEAFF.

The chain is built from TRBV5-4 and TRBJ1-4; TRBD1 agrees at 8 bases. Trimming took 4 bases from V and 3 from J; bases not matched to a gene: 5. Germline V gene lookup returns CDR1 SGHNT and CDR2 YYREEE (reference sequence). CDR3 length: 15 amino acids. The CDR3 DNA sequence: TGTGCCAGCAGCAGACAGGGGTCTGCTAATGAAAAACTGTTTTTT. Protein sequence: CASSRQGSANEKLFF.

The rearrangement links TRBV20-1 to TRBJ2-5, with TRBD2 matching 10 bases. Per the germline V gene, CDR1 is DFQATT and CDR2 is SNEGSKA (reference sequence). CDR3 length: 17 residues. The junction had 9 bases not matched to a gene; V was cut back by 0 bases and J by 2 bases. CDR3 residues: CSARDPGSGGTQETQYF. In DNA form, the CDR3 reads TGCAGTGCTAGAGATCCCGGTAGCGGGGGGACGCAAGAGACCCAGTACTTC.

This clone was counted between two and nine times. The V and J genes are TRBV6-5 and TRBJ1-2, with 10 bases aligning to TRBD1. J gave up 7 bases and V 2 bases, and 4 bases lay outside the gene matches. The length of the CDR3 is 14 residues. Per the germline V gene, CDR1 is MNHEY and CDR2 is SVGAGI. As DNA, the CDR3 is TGTGCCAGCAGTTACGGGACAGGGGCGGCTGGCTACACCTTC. The encoded protein is CASSYGTGAAGYTF.

This clone has just a few counts. This chain joins TRBV6-6 and TRBJ2-3, with D perhaps TRBD1 (6 bases). CDR1 is MNHNY and CDR2 is SVGAGI in the germline V gene (reference sequence). This CDR3 region has 13 residues. Trimming shortened V by 2 bases and J by 5 bases, and 8 bases separated the two germline ends. CDR3 nucleotides: TGTGCCAGCAGTTACAAAGGGGGAGATACGCAGTATTTT. Protein product: CASSYKGGDTQYF.

The chain has TRBV19 and TRBJ1-2, with a tentative D call TRBD1 (5 bases). Germline CDR1 reads LNHDA; CDR2 reads SQIVND (reference sequence). V was pared by 8 bases and J by 7 bases, with 14 bases between. The CDR3 contains 12 residues. The CDR3 region has the DNA TGTGCCAGTTTGACAGCGAGAGGTGGCTACACCTTC. It encodes CASLTARGGYTF.

This clone was seen only a few times. V is TRBV20-1 and J is TRBJ2-7; 7 bases fit TRBD1. The germline V gene has CDR1 DFQATT and CDR2 SNEGSKA (reference sequence). J was trimmed by 5 bases and V by 2 bases; bases with no gene match: 3. The CDR3 contains 12 residues. DNA of the CDR3: TGCAGTGCTAGACGGCAGGGGGACGAGCAGTACTTC. Protein product: CSARRQGDEQYF.

This clone turned up a few times. The V and J genes are TRBV6-1 and TRBJ2-2, with unresolved D. This CDR3 comprises 14 residues. V was cut by 6 bases and J by 2 bases, with 10 bases left in between. Germline CDR1 MNHNS, CDR2 SASEGT. This chain's CDR3 is CASRDNPNTGELFF. The CDR3 DNA follows: TGTGCCAGCAGAGACAATCCCAACACCGGGGAGCTGTTTTTT.

The chain is built from TRBV30 and TRBJ1-2; maybe TRBD1 (6 bases). Trimming pared 4 bases from V and 0 bases from J, leaving 9 bases between. CDR3 length: 13 residues. Per the germline V gene, CDR1 is GTSNPN and CDR2 is SVGIG (reference sequence). The CDR3 here is CAWTTGSNYGYTF. In DNA form, the CDR3 reads TGTGCCTGGACAACAGGGTCTAACTATGGCTACACCTTC.

This clone was observed a few times. In nucleotides, the CDR3 is TGTGCCAGCAGGCCCTGGACTAGCGGGAGGCCGCCGGAGCAGTTCTTC. It yields the protein CASRPWTSGRPPEQFF. The chain has TRBV27 and TRBJ2-1; 14 bases line up with TRBD2. Germline CDR1 reads MNHEY; CDR2 reads SMNVEV (reference sequence). V lost 6 bases and J lost 10; bases outside the gene matches: 11. This CDR3 contains 16 residues.

J is TRBJ2-1 and V is TRBV9, with 10 nucleotides matching TRBD2. With V trimmed by 0 bases and J by 8 bases, 5 bases remained unmatched. Germline CDR1 reads SGDLS; CDR2 reads YYNGEE. The CDR3 has 15 residues. For the CDR3, the DNA is TGTGCCAGCAGCGTAGGGTTAGCGGGAGGCTATGAGCAGTTCTTC. The encoded protein is CASSVGLAGGYEQFF.

The genes are TRBV5-1 and TRBJ1-1; D not certain. CDR3 length equals 14 residues. V was trimmed by 0 bases and J by 5 bases, leaving 11 bases between them. Germline-derived CDR1 and CDR2 are SGHRS and YFSETQ. CDR3 loop: CASSLVGRPTEAFF. CDR3 nucleotide sequence: TGCGCCAGCAGCTTGGTCGGGAGACCTACTGAAGCTTTCTTT.

The gene calls are TRBV19 and TRBJ1-2, with 7 bases that match TRBD1. CDR1 and CDR2 from the germline V gene are LNHDA and SQIVND (reference sequence). The CDR3 consists of 15 residues. V lost 1 base and J lost 6; bases outside the gene matches: 8. CDR3 DNA sequence: TGTGCCAGTAGTATAGTGGCCAGGGGGAATAATGGCTACACCTTC. This translates into CASSIVARGNNGYTF. The entire variable domain, with the rest obtained from reference TRBV19 and TRBJ1-2, is as follows: DGGITQSPKYLFRKEGQNVTLSCEQNLNHDAMYWYRQDPGQGLRLIYYSQIVNDFQKGDIAEGYSVSREKKESFPLTVTSAQKNPTAFYLCASSIVARGNNGYTFGSGTRLTVV.

The CDR3 region is CASSLAGSPYNEQFF. In nucleotides, the CDR3 is TGTGCCAGCAGTTTAGCAGGTAGCCCCTACAATGAGCAGTTCTTC. The gene calls are TRBV28 and TRBJ2-1, with unresolved D. Trimming cost V 2 bases and J 2 bases, with 10 bases left between them. The CDR3 has 15 residues. Germline CDR1 and CDR2: MDHEN and SYDVKM.

The chain is built from TRBV19 and TRBJ1-2; D gene unclear. This CDR3 region has 13 residues. Germline CDR1 is LNHDA and CDR2 is SQIVND (reference sequence). The V end was cut by 2 bases, the J end by 5 bases, with 9 bases between. The DNA of the CDR3 is TGTGCCAGTAGTATATATGCCGGGTATGGCTACACCTTC. Translating it yields CASSIYAGYGYTF.

This clone was detected a few times. The rearrangement joins TRBV6-1 to TRBJ1-5, with 7 bases lining up with TRBD1. This CDR3 is built from 15 residues. After removal of 4 bases from V and 3 bases from J, the junction contained 6 bases not matched to a gene. CDR1 MNHNS and CDR2 SASEGT come from the germline V gene. In DNA, the CDR3 is TGTGCCAGCAGTGTCCACAGGGGACCCAATCAGCCCCAGCATTTT. Translating it yields CASSVHRGPNQPQHF.

This rearrangement joins TRBV20-1 to TRBJ2-7; D possibly corresponds to TRBD1 (6 bases). Looked up from germline, CDR1 is DFQATT and CDR2 is SNEGSKA (reference sequence). V lost 2 bases and J lost 1, with 9 bases in between. This CDR3 is built from 13 residues. CDR3 nucleotides: TGCAGTGCTAGAAGGACAGAGTCCTACGAGCAGTACTTC. This gives the protein CSARRTESYEQYF.

This clone showed up just a few times. The chain links TRBV20-1 to TRBJ2-7; no clear D. Germline V gene data show CDR1 as DFQATT and CDR2 as SNEGSKA (reference sequence). V shed 3 bases and J shed 2 bases, with 5 bases lying between them. This CDR3 contains 11 residues. The CDR3 DNA follows: TGCAGTGCTAGGGGAACCTACGAGCAGTACTTC. Encoded protein: CSARGTYEQYF.

The chain uses TRBV30 and TRBJ1-1; possibly TRBD1 for D (6 bases). The CDR3 extends over 13 amino acids. With 0 bases removed from V and 1 base from J, the gap between germline ends came to 6 bases. In germline, CDR1 is GTSNPN, CDR2 SVGIG (reference sequence). The CDR3 here is CAWSVQGNTEAFF. CDR3 sequence (DNA): TGTGCCTGGAGTGTACAGGGGAACACTGAAGCTTTCTTT. Full variable domain (missing parts from reference TRBV30 and TRBJ1-1): SQTIHQWPATLVQPVGSPLSLECTVEGTSNPNLYWYRQAAGRGLQLLFYSVGIGQISSEVPQNLSASRPQDRQFILSSKKLLLSDSGFYLCAWSVQGNTEAFFGQGTRLTVV.